This entry is about one T cell receptor beta chain. Its antigen is still unknown. Base qualities are not recorded, but no much larger clone differs from it by a single base. These data are taken from a study of blood T cell repertoires in COVID-19 (dated by TCRdb to the early 2020s). General notes on the study: Samples from collaborators originated in the United States, Italy and Spain and spanned both the acute and convalescent phases of COVID-19. The prospective study material was composed of cDNA or gDNA derived from T cells, B-cell-depleted T cells, or PBMCs. The dataset comprised deeply sampled blood TCRbeta repertoires from subjects exposed to, actively infected with, or recovered from COVID-19. A freely available public database, intended as a resource for researchers studying the immune response to SARS-CoV-2, is where the repertoires were released. The samples were drawn from the first 160 participants of the ongoing ImmuneRACE study and from 950 to 1,500 subjects provided by 6 global collaborators. Sample metadata almost always included a de-identified subject ID, COVID-19 status, age in years and sex. Where available, HLA class I and class II types were obtained from metadata supplied by the sample provider rather than from assay-based typing.

The CDR3 runs 16 residues from the cysteine to the phenylalanine. Of all the DNA, just the CDR3 is kept, 48 bases in frame from base 1. Study-wide conclusions, independent of this receptor: The amount of clinical and demographic metadata varied by source and participant and was provided uncurated.

TCRbeta CDR3 regions were amplified from genomic DNA using the immunoSEQ Assay, a bias-controlled multiplex PCR. The paper's data handling went like this. Within the assay, amplification of reference gene primers was used to estimate how many nucleated cells each sample contained. To quantify the absolute abundance of each unique TCRbeta CDR3 rearrangement, sequence reads were collapsed and filtered. For each sample, productive Simpson clonality was calculated by taking the square root of Simpson's diversity index across productive rearrangements. In TCRdb, the immuneACCESS table is reduced to in-frame sequences with V and J assigned. These tables do not hold every clone; where another copy was compared, an unresolved V gene accounts for under half, and the others remain unexplained. The DNA was the basis for D and trimming; V, J and clone size are from that table. The sample yields hundreds of thousands of clones; around nine tenths were counted once. Of the sample, approximately 1.4% falls within the top ten clones.

Each collaborating institution followed its own protocols to collect whole blood in K2EDTA tubes. For TCRbeta analysis, collaborator samples were shipped as frozen whole blood, as isolated PBMCs, or as DNA extracted from either sample type. The receptor was derived from an elderly man with acute or convalescent COVID-19. The sample taken for sequencing was peripheral blood. Recombination joined TRBV21-1 with TRBJ1-1; the table's D call, TRBD1, was not checked against the DNA. TRBV21-1 is annotated as a pseudogene. The CDR3 region: CASSYRGPVMNTEAFF. The nucleotide sequence reads as follows: TGTGCCAGCAGCTACAGGGGCCCTGTTATGAACACTGAAGCTTTCTTT.